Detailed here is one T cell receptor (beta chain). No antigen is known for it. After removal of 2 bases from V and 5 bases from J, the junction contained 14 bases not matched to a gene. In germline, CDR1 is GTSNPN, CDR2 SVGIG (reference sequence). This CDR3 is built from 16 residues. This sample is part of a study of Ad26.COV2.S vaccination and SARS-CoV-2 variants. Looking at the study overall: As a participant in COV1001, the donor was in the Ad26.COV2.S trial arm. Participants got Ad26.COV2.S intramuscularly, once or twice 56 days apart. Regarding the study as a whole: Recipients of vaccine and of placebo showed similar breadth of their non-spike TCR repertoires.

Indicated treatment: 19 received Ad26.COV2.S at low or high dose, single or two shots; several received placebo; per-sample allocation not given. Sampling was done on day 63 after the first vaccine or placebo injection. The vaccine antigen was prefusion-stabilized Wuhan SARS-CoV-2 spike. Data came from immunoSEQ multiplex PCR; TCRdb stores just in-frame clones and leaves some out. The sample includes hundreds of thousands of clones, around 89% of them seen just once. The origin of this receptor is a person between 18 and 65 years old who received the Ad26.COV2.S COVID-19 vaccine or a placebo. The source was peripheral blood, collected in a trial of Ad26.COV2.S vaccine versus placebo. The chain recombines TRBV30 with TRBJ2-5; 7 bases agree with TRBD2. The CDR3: CAWSFSGLSLRETQYF. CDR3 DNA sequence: TGTGCCTGGAGTTTTTCGGGACTATCTCTAAGGGAGACCCAGTACTTC.